This entry describes one TCR beta chain. This clone has more than one count but fewer than ten. Its recognized antigen is unknown. Per-base quality was not reported, and no clone a single base away is much larger than it. The library came from the immunoSEQ multiplex PCR assay. For the original study's pipeline: A statistical classification framework was developed to diagnose cytomegalovirus status using the catalog of TCR beta chain sequences. TCRdb obtained this table from immuneACCESS and retained in-frame rearrangements with V and J assigned. These tables miss some clones; where compared with another copy, unresolved V genes account for less than half of the shortfall, and the remainder is unexplained. V, J and clone size reflect that table, while D and trimming were determined from the DNA. Recorded for this sample are 150,000 to 200,000 clones; approximately 89% of them occurred a single time. The ten largest clones add up to around 7.2% of the sample.

The CDR3 runs 9 amino acids, cysteine and phenylalanine included. Only the CDR3 DNA is retained, 27 bases long and in frame from the first base. V and J lose 11 bases and 8 bases, and a span of 7 bases separates them. Taken from the germline V gene, the CDR1 and CDR2 loops are ENHRY and SYGVKD. The donors were included in the validation cohort of some 110 subjects, a group kept apart from the roughly 730-subject first cohort. These data originate in a study of cytomegalovirus exposure and HLA in healthy donors (dated by TCRdb to 2017 to 2019). For context, the study as a whole: The 666 repertoires of the first cohort and the 110 or so validation repertoires were produced on the same platform, according to a later analysis. The study aimed to test whether signatures of past pathogen exposure could be identified by cataloging public T cell receptors. Along with the roughly 700-subject first cohort, a separate validation cohort of over a hundred different subjects was used. To predict cytomegalovirus infection status, the study combined high-throughput TCR immunosequencing, statistical association of individual TCRs with disease status, and machine learning.

Beyond this particular receptor, the publication reports: While some public TCRs were present in many individuals, most TCR sequences turned up only very rarely across donors. A few of the identified cytomegalovirus-associated TCR beta chains were confirmed in vitro to be specific for cytomegalovirus antigens. The validation cohort had no HLA typing available for a later analysis, so co-occurrence within that cohort was assessed over all 120 or so repertoires. According to the authors, the approach could potentially be generalized to other disease states and immunological phenotypes. Cytomegalovirus status was reported to be diagnosed by the classifier with high specificity and sensitivity in both the original and validation cohorts. The study gave a list of 150 to 200 TCR beta chains associated with cytomegalovirus. Subsequent analysis determined that TCRs grouped into clusters in the first cohort also showed a tendency toward co-occurrence across the 130 or so validation repertoires, and 85% to 95% of cluster scores exceeded 0.

This sequence originates from a man aged 25 to 45 in good health and CMV-seropositive. The sequencing sample was made of PBMCs. The chain uses TRBV10-3 and TRBJ2-1; the D gene identity is not certain. The CDR3 sequence is CAVGDEQFF. The DNA sequence is as follows: TGTGCCGTGGGCGATGAGCAGTTCTTC.